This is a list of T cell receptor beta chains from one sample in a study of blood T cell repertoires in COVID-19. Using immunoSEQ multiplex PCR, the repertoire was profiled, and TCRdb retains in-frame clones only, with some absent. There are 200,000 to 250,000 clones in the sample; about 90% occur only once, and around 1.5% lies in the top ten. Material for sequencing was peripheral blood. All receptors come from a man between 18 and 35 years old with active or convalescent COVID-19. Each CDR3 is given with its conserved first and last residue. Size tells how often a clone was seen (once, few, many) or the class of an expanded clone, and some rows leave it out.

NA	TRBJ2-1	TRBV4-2	CASSQKLAGGPYNEQFF
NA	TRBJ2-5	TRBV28	CASSGDRGPQETQYF
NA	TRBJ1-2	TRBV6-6	CASSDPGGPVYGYTF
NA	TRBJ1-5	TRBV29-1	CSVGNSNQPQHF
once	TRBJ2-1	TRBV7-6	CASSLRVGGAIHEQFF
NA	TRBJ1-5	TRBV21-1	CASSKARRRGFNQPQHF
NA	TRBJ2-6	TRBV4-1	CASSWDSSGANVLTF
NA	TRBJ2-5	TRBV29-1	CSANPGQGRETQYF
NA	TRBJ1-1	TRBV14	CASSRGLRAKAFF
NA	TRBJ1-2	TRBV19	CASFGGGDLLFYGYTF
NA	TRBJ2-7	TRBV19	CARTDSHYEQYF
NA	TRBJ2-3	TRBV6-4	CASSDSGTSDTQYF
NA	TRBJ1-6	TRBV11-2	CASSRLGASSPLHF
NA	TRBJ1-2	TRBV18	CASSPPIGVGYTF
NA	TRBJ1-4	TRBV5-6	CASSVRSEKLFF
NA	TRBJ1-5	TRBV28	CASSLTDSSNQPQHF
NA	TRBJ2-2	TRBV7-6	CASSWDRTSTGELFF
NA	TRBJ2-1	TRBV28	CASSLNGAPGGNEQFF
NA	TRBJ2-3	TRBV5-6	CASSLRVGISTDTQYF
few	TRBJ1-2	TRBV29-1	CSVEEGFGRYTF
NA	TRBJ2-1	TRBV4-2	CASSRLDSLVKDANEQFF
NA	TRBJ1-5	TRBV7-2	CASSLAISGQPQHF
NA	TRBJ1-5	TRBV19	CASNPASPGQPQHF
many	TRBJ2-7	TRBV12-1	CASSRAPRQGVYEQYF